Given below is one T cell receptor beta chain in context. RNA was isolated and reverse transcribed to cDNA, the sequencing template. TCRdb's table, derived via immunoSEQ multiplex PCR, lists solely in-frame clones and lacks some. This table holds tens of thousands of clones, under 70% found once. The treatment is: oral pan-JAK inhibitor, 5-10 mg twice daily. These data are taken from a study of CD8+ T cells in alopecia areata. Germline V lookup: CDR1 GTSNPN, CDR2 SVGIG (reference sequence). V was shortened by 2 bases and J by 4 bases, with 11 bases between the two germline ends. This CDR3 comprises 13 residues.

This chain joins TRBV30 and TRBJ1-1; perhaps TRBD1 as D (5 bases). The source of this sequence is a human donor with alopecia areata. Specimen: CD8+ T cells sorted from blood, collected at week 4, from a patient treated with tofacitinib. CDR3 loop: CAWSIERGTEAFF. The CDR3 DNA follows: TGTGCCTGGAGTATTGAGAGGGGCACTGAAGCTTTCTTT.